A selection of T cell receptor beta chains follows, all from one sample in a study of blood T cell repertoires in COVID-19. The data were produced by immunoSEQ multiplex PCR, yet TCRdb's version contains in-frame clones alone and is incomplete. The sample holds about 140,000 clones, about 80% seen once. The sample was peripheral blood. The receptor set was obtained from a woman aged 60-75 years with acute or convalescent COVID-19. CDR3s include the opening cysteine and the closing phenylalanine or tryptophan. D genes are given only for firm matches. Not every row has a clone size; where given, it reads once, few, many or a size class.

D gene	V gene	clone size	J gene	CDR3 protein	CDR3 DNA
NA	TRBV2	few	TRBJ1-5	CARGPQGSNQPQHF	TGTGCCAGAGGCCCCCAGGGGAGCAATCAGCCCCAGCATTTT
NA	TRBV3-1/TRBV3-2	NA	TRBJ1-2	CASRHGDYGYTF	TGTGCCAGCAGACACGGGGACTATGGCTACACCTTC
TRBD1	TRBV6-2/TRBV6-3	NA	TRBJ1-1	CASSWTGDTEAFF	TGTGCCAGCAGTTGGACAGGGGACACTGAAGCTTTCTTT
NA	TRBV11-2	NA	TRBJ2-1	CASSYTGNEQFF	TGTGCCAGCAGCTATACAGGTAATGAGCAGTTCTTC
TRBD2	TRBV11-3	few	TRBJ2-7	CASSSTSGQYF	TGTGCCAGCAGCTCCACTAGCGGGCAGTACTTC
NA	TRBV5-4	NA	TRBJ1-2	CASSLDRGIAGYTF	TGTGCCAGCAGCTTGGACCGGGGAATCGCTGGCTACACCTTC
NA	TRBV9	NA	TRBJ2-1	CASSVWAGIGDEQFF	TGTGCCAGCAGCGTATGGGCCGGGATTGGGGATGAGCAGTTCTTC
TRBD2	TRBV6-1	once	TRBJ2-7	CASSDTTSGRALTYEQYF	TGTGCCAGCAGTGATACGACTAGCGGGAGGGCCTTGACCTACGAGCAGTACTTC
NA	TRBV2	few	TRBJ1-1	CASTGGLAGNTEAFF	TGTGCCAGCACCGGGGGGTTAGCGGGGAACACTGAAGCTTTCTTT
TRBD2	TRBV10-1	many	TRBJ2-7	CATNPGSGKYEQYF	TGCGCCACGAACCCGGGTAGCGGGAAGTACGAGCAGTACTTC
NA	TRBV5-1	NA	TRBJ2-5	CASSLGLQETQYF	TGCGCCAGCAGCCTGGGACTCCAAGAGACCCAGTACTTC
NA	TRBV25-1	once	TRBJ1-3	CASTGSPGNTIYF	TGTGCCAGCACGGGAAGTCCGGGAAACACCATATATTTT
TRBD2	TRBV28	NA	TRBJ2-5	CASSRRRYSGSEETQYF	TGTGCCAGCAGCCGCAGGCGGTATAGCGGGAGTGAGGAGACCCAGTACTTC
TRBD2	TRBV25-1	NA	TRBJ2-1	CASSSSGRDPYNEQFF	TGTGCCAGCAGTTCTAGCGGGAGGGACCCCTACAATGAGCAGTTCTTC
NA	TRBV5-8	NA	TRBJ1-2	CASSSGWKSFHYGYTF	TGTGCCAGCAGCTCAGGGTGGAAGAGTTTCCACTATGGCTACACCTTC
TRBD1	TRBV6-5	NA	TRBJ1-1	CASSYAWTGGNTEAFF	TGTGCCAGCAGTTACGCCTGGACAGGGGGCAATACTGAAGCTTTCTTT
TRBD1	TRBV7-8	NA	TRBJ2-4	CASSSFDRGLPKNIQYF	TGTGCCAGCAGTTCATTCGACAGGGGGCTCCCCAAAAACATTCAGTACTTC
NA	TRBV6-5	NA	TRBJ2-7	CASSYSLTGNEQYF	TGTGCCAGCAGTTACTCGTTGACAGGCAACGAGCAGTACTTC
TRBD1	TRBV18	NA	TRBJ2-5	CASSPPGQGTLTEYF	TGTGCCAGCTCACCACCGGGACAGGGAACCCTCACGGAGTACTTC
TRBD2	TRBV25-1	few	TRBJ2-5	CASSPGLAGGQETQYF	TGTGCCAGCAGTCCGGGACTAGCGGGAGGACAAGAGACCCAGTACTTC
TRBD2	TRBV3-1/TRBV3-2	NA	TRBJ2-1	CASSLAGSYNEQFF	TGTGCCAGCAGCCTAGCGGGTTCCTACAATGAGCAGTTCTTC
TRBD1	TRBV3-1/TRBV3-2	once	TRBJ1-2	CASSFRTGDIYGYTF	TGTGCCAGCAGCTTTCGGACAGGGGACATCTATGGCTACACCTTC
NA	TRBV19	NA	TRBJ1-1	CASSMDTGKAFF	TGTGCCAGTAGTATGGATACGGGGAAAGCTTTCTTT